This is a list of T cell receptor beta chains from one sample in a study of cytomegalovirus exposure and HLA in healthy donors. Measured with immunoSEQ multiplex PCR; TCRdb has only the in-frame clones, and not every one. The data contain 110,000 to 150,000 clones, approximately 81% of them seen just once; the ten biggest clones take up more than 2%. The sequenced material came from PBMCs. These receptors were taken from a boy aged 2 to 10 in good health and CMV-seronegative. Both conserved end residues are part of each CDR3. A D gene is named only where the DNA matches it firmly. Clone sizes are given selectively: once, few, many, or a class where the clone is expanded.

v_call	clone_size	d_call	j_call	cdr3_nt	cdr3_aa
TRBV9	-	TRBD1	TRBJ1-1	TGTGCCAGCAGCGTAGCGAGGGGGCCGATGGCTGAAGCTTTCTTT	CASSVARGPMAEAFF
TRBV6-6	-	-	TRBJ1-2	TGTGCCAGCAGTTATGAGGTAGAGGGCCTCTATGGCTACACCTTC	CASSYEVEGLYGYTF
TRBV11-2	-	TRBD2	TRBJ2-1	TGTGCCAGCAGCTCTTACCTAGCGGGGCGGATAGATGAGCAGTTCTTC	CASSSYLAGRIDEQFF
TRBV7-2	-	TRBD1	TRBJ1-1	TGTGCCAGCAGCTTAGCGGGACAGGGGACGGCTGAAGCTTTCTTT	CASSLAGQGTAEAFF
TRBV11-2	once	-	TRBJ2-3	TGTGCCAGCAGCTTCCCAGCGGCTAGCACAGATACGCAGTATTTT	CASSFPAASTDTQYF
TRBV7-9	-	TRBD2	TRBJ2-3	TGTGCCAGCAGTTTTTCGGGACTAGCGGGAGGCCTTCACACAGATACGCAGTATTTT	CASSFSGLAGGLHTDTQYF
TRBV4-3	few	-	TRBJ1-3	TGCGCCAGCAGCCAATCCAGAGGGCGGTCTGCAAACACCATATATTTT	CASSQSRGRSANTIYF
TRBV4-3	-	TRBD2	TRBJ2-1	TGCGCCAGCAGCGGCGGACTAGCGGCTCACAATGAGCAGTTCTTC	CASSGGLAAHNEQFF
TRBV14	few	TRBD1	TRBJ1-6	TGTGCCAGCAGCCTTAGGACAGGGGGCAGGTATAATTCACCCCTCCACTTT	CASSLRTGGRYNSPLHF
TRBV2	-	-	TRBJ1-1	TGTGCCAGCAGTGAAGGCAGGTCTTACACTGAAGCTTTCTTT	CASSEGRSYTEAFF
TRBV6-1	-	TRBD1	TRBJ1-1	TGTGCCAGCAGTGACGTACCGGGACAGGGGGTCGGGATTGAAGCTTTCTTT	CASSDVPGQGVGIEAFF
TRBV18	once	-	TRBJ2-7	TGTGCCAGCTCACCTAACAGGGCTGGTACGGCGCAGTACTTC	CASSPNRAGTAQYF
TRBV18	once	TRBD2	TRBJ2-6	TGTGCCAGCTCACCACCCGGCGCGGGAGGGTTCTCTGGGGCCAACGTCCTGACTTTC	CASSPPGAGGFSGANVLTF
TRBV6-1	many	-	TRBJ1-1	TGTGCCAGCAGTGACCCCATCTTACAGGTTAGAAGCACTGAAGCTTTCTTT	CASSDPILQVRSTEAFF
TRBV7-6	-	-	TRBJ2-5	TGTGCCAGCAGCTCACCCAGAGCGGGAGAGACCCAGTACTTC	CASSSPRAGETQYF
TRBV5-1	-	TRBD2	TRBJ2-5	TGCGCCAGCAGCCGGGGACTAGCGGGGGGCCGAGTGGAGACCCAGTACTTC	CASSRGLAGGRVETQYF
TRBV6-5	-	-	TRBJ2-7	TGTGCCAGCAAGTCCCCGGGGAGCTCCTACGAGCAGTACTTC	CASKSPGSSYEQYF
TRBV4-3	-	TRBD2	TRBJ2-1	TGCGCCAGCAGCCAAGAAGGGGCGGGAGAGCCCTACAATGAGCAGTTCTTC	CASSQEGAGEPYNEQFF
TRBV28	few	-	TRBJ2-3	TGTGCCAGCAGTTCAGGAGATACGCAGTATTTT	CASSSGDTQYF
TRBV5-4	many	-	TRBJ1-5	TGTGCCAGCAGCTCTCGACTCTTGTATCAGCCCCAGCATTTT	CASSSRLLYQPQHF
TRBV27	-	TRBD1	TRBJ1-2	TGTGCCAGCAGTTTATCCGGGACAGGGCTTTGTGGCTACACCTTC	CASSLSGTGLCGYTF
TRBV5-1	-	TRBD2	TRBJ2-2	TGCGCCAGCACCAACAACCGGGACAGCATGCGACCTAGCGGGAGAGGCGGGGAGCTGTTTTTT	CASTNNRDSMRPSGRGGELFF
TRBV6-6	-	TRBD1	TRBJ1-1	TGTGCCAGTTATAAGGTTCTGACAGGGGAGATCACTGAAGCTTTCTTT	CASYKVLTGEITEAFF
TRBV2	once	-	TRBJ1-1	TGTGCCAGCAGTGCACAGGGATATAACACTGAAGCTTTCTTT	CASSAQGYNTEAFF
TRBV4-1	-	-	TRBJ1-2	TGCGCCAGCAGCCCGATTCCACAGGGAGATGGCTATGGCTACACCTTC	CASSPIPQGDGYGYTF
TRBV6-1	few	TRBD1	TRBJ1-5	TGTGCCAGCAGTTCGGGGACAGGAGATAATCAGCCCCAGCATTTT	CASSSGTGDNQPQHF
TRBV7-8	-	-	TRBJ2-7	TGTGCCAGCAGCTTAGTTTGGGGATATAGGGACTTTTTCGGCGAGCAGTACTTC	CASSLVWGYRDFFGEQYF
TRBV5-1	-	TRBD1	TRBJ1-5	TGCGCCAGCAGCTTAGGACAGGGGGATCAGCCCCAGCATTTT	CASSLGQGDQPQHF
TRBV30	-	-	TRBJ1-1	TGTGCCTGGTCACCTACGAACACTGAAGCTTTCTTT	CAWSPTNTEAFF
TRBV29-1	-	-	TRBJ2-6	TGCAGCGTTGGACAGCTCGCTGGGGCCAACGTCCTGACTTTC	CSVGQLAGANVLTF
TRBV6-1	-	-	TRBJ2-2	TGTGCCAGCAGTGATGGAGGGACAGAAATCACCGGGGAGCTGTTTTTT	CASSDGGTEITGELFF
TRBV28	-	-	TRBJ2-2	TGTGCCAGCAGTTTATATTTGGGGGGCACCGGGGAGCTGTTTTTT	CASSLYLGGTGELFF
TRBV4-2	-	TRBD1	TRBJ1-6	TGTGCCAGCAGCCAGGGACAGGGTACTTCACCCCTCCACTTT	CASSQGQGTSPLHF
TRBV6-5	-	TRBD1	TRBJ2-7	TGTGCCAGCACCAGGACAGGGAGGAACGAGCAGTACTTC	CASTRTGRNEQYF
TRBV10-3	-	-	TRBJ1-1	TGTGCCACCTCCGGCGACATGAACACTGAAGCTTTCTTT	CATSGDMNTEAFF
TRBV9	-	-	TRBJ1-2	TGTGCCAGCAGCGTAGTCAGTTCTAACTATGGCTACACCTTC	CASSVVSSNYGYTF
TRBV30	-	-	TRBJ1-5	TGTGCCTGGAGTGGCGGGGCGGATCAGCCCCAGCATTTT	CAWSGGADQPQHF
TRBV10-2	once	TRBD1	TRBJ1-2	TGCGCCAGCAGAGCGGCCGGGACAGGGGGTGGCTACACCTTC	CASRAAGTGGGYTF
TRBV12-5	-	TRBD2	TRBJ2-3	TGTGCTAGTGGTCATACTAGCGGGAAAGCTACGCAGTATTTT	CASGHTSGKATQYF
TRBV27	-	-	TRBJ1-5	TGTGCCAGCAGTTTAACCCGGGCGCGCCGGCGGGGTCAGCCCCAGCATTTT	CASSLTRARRRGQPQHF
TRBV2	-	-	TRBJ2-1	TGTGCCAGCAGTGAACTAAGCGTATACAATGAGCAGTTCTTC	CASSELSVYNEQFF
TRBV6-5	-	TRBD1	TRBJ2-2	TGTGCCAGCGGGGACAGCGCGAACACCGGGGAGCTGTTTTTT	CASGDSANTGELFF
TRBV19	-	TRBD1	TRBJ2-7	TGTGCCAGTAGGGCCCGGACAGGGGCCTACGAGCAGTACTTC	CASRARTGAYEQYF
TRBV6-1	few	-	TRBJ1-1	TGTGCCAGCAGTGAACGGGAGAACACTGAAGCTTTCTTT	CASSERENTEAFF
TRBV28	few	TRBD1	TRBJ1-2	TGTGCCAGCAGCTTCGACAGGGTAATGGGCTATGGCTACACCTTC	CASSFDRVMGYGYTF
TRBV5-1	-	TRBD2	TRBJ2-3	TGCGCCAGCAGCCAAATAACTAGCGGGAGCACTACGCAGTATTTT	CASSQITSGSTTQYF